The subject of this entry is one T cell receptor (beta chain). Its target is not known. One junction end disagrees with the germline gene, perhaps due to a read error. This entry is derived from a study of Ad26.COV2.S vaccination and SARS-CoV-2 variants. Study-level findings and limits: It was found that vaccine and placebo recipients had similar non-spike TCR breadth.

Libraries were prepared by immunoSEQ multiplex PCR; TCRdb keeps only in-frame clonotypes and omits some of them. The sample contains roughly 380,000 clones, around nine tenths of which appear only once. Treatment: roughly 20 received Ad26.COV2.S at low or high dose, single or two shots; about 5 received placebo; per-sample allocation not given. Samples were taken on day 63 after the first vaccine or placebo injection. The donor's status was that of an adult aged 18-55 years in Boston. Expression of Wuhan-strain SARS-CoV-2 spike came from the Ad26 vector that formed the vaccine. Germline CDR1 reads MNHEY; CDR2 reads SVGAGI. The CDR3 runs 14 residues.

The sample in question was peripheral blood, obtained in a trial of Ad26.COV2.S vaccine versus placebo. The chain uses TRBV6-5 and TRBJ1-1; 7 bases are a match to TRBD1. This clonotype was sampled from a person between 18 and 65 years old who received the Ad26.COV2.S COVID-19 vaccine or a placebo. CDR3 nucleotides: TGTGCCACCAGTTCGGGGACAGTGGCCACTGAAGCTTTCTTT. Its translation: CATSSGTVATEAFF.